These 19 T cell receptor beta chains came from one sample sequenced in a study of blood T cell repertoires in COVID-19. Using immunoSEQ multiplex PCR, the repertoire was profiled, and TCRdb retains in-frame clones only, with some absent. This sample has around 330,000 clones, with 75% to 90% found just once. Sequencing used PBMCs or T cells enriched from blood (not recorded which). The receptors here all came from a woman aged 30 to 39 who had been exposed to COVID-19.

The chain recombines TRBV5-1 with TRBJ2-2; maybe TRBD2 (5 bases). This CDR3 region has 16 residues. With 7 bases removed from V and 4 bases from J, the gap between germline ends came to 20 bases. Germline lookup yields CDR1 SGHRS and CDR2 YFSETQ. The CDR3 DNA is TGCGCCAGCGCCTCTCTCGGACTGTCAATCACCGGGGAGCTGTTTTTT. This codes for CASASLGLSITGELFF.

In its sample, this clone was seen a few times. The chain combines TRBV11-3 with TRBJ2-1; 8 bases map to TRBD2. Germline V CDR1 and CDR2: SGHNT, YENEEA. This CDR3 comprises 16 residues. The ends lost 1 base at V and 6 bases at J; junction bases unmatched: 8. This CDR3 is CASSLGPGGSSNEQFF. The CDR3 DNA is TGTGCCAGCAGCTTAGGCCCGGGAGGGTCGAGCAATGAGCAGTTCTTC. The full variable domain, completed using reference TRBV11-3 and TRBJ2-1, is EAGVVQSPRYKIIEKKQPVAFWCNPISGHNTLYWYLQNLGQGPELLIRYENEEAVDDSQLPKDRFSAERLKGVDSTLKIQPAELGDSAVYLCASSLGPGGSSNEQFFGPGTRLTVL.

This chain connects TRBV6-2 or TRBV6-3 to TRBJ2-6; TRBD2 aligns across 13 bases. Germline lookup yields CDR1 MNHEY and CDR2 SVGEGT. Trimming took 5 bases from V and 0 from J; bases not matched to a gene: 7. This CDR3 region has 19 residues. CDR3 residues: CASSQHGLAGASGANVLTF. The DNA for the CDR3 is TGTGCCAGCAGTCAACACGGACTAGCGGGAGCCTCTGGGGCCAACGTCCTGACTTTC.

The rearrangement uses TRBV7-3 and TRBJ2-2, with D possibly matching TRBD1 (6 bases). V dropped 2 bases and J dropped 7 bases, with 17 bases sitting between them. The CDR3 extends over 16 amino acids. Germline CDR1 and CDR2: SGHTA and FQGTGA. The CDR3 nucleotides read TGTGCCAGCAGCTTACAGGACAGCTCCACAGGCGGGGAGCTGTTTTTT. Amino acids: CASSLQDSSTGGELFF.

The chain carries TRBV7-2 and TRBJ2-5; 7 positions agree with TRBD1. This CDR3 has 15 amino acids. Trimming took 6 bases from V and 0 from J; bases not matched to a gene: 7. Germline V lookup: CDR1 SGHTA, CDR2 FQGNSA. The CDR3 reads CASSSQGQDQETQYF. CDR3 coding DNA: TGTGCCAGCAGTTCTCAAGGACAGGACCAAGAGACCCAGTACTTC.

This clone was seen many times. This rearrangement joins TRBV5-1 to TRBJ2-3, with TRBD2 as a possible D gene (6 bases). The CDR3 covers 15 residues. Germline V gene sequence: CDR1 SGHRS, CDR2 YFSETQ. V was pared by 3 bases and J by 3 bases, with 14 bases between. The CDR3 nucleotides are TGCGCCAGCAGCTCGGACGGGGGAGTAACAGATACGCAGTATTTT. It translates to CASSSDGGVTDTQYF.

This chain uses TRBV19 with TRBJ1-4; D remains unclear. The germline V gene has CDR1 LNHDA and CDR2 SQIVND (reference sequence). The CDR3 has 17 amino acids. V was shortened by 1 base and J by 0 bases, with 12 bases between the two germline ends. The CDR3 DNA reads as TGTGCCAGTAGTATAGGGTACTGGAGAGCAACTAATGAAAAACTGTTTTTT. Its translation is CASSIGYWRATNEKLFF.

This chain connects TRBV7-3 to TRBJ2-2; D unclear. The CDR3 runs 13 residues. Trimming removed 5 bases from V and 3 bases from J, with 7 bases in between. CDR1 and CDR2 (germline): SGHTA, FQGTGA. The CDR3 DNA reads TGTGCCAGCAGCCTCTCCTACACCGGGGAGCTGTTTTTT. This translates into CASSLSYTGELFF. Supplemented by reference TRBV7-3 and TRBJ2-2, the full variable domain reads GAGVSQTPSNKVTEKGKYVELRCDPISGHTALYWYRQSLGQGPEFLIYFQGTGAADDSGLPNDRFFAVRPEGSVSTLKIQRTERGDSAVYLCASSLSYTGELFFGEGSRLTVL.

The CDR3 loop is CAWSDSLYEQYF. For the CDR3, the DNA is TGTGCCTGGAGTGACAGCCTCTACGAGCAGTACTTC. The chain couples TRBV30 to TRBJ2-7; D gene uncertain. The CDR3 is 12 amino acids. From germline, CDR1 is GTSNPN and CDR2 SVGIG (reference sequence). Trimming shortened V by 1 base and J by 3 bases, and 7 bases separated the two germline ends.

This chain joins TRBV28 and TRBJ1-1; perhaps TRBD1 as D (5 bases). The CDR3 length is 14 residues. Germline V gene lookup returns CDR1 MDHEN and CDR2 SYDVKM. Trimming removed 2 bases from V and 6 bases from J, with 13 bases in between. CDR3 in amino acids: CASSLTDRGPEAFF. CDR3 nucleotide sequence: TGTGCCAGCAGTTTAACAGATAGGGGCCCTGAAGCTTTCTTT.

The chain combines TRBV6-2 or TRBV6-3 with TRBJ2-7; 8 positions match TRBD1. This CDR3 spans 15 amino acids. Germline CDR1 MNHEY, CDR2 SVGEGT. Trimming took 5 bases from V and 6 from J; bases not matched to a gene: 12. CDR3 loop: CASSTTGTGFSEQYF. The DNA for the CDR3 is TGTGCCAGCAGTACAACCGGGACAGGTTTTTCCGAGCAGTACTTC.

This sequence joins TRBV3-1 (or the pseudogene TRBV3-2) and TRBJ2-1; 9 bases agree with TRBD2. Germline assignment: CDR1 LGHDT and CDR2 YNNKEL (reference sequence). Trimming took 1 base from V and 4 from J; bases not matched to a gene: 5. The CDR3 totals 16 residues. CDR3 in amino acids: CASSQARAGGYNEQFF. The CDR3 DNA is TGTGCCAGCAGCCAAGCACGAGCGGGGGGTTACAATGAGCAGTTCTTC.

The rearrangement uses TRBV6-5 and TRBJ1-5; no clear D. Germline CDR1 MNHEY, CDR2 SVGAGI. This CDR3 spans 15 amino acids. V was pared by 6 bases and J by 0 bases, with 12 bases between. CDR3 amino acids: CASSPDGDSNQPQHF. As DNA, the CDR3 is TGTGCCAGCAGCCCAGACGGAGATAGCAATCAGCCCCAGCATTTT.

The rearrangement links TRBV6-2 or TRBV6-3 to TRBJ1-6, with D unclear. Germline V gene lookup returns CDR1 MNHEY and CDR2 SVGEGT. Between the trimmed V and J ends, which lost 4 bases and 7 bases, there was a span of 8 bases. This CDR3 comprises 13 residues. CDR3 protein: CASSSEWNSPLHF. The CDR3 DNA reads TGTGCCAGCAGTTCGGAGTGGAATTCACCCCTCCACTTT.

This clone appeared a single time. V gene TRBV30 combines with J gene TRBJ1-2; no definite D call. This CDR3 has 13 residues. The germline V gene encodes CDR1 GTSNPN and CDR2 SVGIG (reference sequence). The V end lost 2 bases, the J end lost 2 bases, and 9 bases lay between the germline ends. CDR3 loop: CAWSIGNNYGYTF. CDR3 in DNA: TGTGCCTGGAGTATCGGGAACAACTATGGCTACACCTTC.

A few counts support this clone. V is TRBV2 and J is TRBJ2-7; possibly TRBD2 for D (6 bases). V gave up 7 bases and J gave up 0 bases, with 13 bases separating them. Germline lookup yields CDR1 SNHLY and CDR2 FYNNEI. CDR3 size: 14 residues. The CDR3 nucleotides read TGTGCCAGCACCGGGACTGGGAACTCCTACGAGCAGTACTTC. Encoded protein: CASTGTGNSYEQYF. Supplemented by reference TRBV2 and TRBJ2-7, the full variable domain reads EPEVTQTPSHQVTQMGQEVILRCVPISNHLYFYWYRQILGQKVEFLVSFYNNEISEKSEIFDDQFSVERPDGSNFTLKIRSTKLEDSAMYFCASTGTGNSYEQYFGPGTRLTVT.

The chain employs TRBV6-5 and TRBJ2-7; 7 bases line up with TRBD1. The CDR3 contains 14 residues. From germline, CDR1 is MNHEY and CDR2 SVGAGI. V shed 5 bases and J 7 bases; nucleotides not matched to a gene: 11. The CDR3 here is CASSQTGAPREQYF. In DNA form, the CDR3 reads TGTGCCAGCAGTCAAACAGGGGCCCCTAGGGAGCAGTACTTC.

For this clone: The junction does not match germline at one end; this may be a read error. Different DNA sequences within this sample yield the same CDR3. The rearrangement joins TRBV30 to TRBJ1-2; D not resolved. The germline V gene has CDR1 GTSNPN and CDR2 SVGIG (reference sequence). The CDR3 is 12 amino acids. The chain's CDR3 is CAWSTRLGGYTF. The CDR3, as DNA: TGTGCCTGGAGTACCAGGTTAGGAGGCTACACTTTC.

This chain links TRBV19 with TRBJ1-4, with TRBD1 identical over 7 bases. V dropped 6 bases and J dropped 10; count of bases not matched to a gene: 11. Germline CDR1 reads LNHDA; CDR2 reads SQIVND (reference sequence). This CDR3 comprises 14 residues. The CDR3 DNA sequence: TGTGCCAGTAGCCCTGACAGGGTCAAGGGAAAACTGTTTTTT. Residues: CASSPDRVKGKLFF.